The sequence of this TCR beta chain was determined in a study of control samples from healthy donors and cancer patients. Looked up from germline, CDR1 is MNHEY and CDR2 is SMNVEV (reference sequence). V dropped 3 bases and J dropped 5 bases, with 13 bases sitting between them. This CDR3 region has 14 residues. Produced via immunoSEQ multiplex PCR; TCRdb's table is partial and in-frame only. The table records tens of thousands of clones, roughly 89% of them present only once. The chain joins TRBV27 to TRBJ1-1; the D is unclear. The source material was blood. This clonotype originated in a man in his fifties in good health. The chain's CDR3 is CASSFSSSPTEAFF. The CDR3 DNA reads TGTGCCAGCAGTTTTTCGTCCAGCCCGACTGAAGCTTTCTTT.